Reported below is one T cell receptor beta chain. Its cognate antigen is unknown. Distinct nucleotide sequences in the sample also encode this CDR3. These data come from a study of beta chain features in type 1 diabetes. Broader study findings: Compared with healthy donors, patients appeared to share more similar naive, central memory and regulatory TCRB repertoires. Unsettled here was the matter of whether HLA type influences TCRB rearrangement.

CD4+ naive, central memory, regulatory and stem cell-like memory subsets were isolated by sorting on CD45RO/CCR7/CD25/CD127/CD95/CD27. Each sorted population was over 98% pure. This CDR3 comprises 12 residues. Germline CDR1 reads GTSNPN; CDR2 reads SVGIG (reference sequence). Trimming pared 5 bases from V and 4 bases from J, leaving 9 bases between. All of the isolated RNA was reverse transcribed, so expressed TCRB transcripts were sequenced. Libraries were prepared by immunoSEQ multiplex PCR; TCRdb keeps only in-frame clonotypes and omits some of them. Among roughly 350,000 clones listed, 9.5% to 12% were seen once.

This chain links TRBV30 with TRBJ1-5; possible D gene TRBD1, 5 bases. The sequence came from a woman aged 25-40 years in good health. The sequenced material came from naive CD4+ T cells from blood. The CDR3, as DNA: TGTGCCTGGTCGCCAGGGAATCAGCCCCAGCATTTT. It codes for CAWSPGNQPQHF.